This T cell receptor (beta chain) was captured by sequencing in a study of OX40 agonist ivuxolimab in advanced cancers. Method: immunoSEQ multiplex PCR; TCRdb's copy keeps in-frame clones and lacks some. The table lists about 55,000 clones, around 88% of them singletons, with about 13% in the top ten. The CDR3 extends over 14 amino acids. Trimming cost V 2 bases and J 9 bases, with 11 bases left between them. Looked up from germline, CDR1 is MNHEY and CDR2 is SMNVEV (reference sequence). The chain is built from TRBV27 and TRBJ1-6; D possibly corresponds to TRBD1 (6 bases). This TCR was sampled from an adult with an advanced solid tumor such as melanoma, head and neck, liver or kidney cancer. The sequencing used CD4+ or CD8+ T cells sorted from blood, collected in a trial of the OX40 agonist ivuxolimab. CDR3 residues: CASSLGKGGSPLHF. The DNA of the CDR3 is TGTGCCAGCAGTTTAGGCAAAGGGGGTTCACCCCTCCACTTT.